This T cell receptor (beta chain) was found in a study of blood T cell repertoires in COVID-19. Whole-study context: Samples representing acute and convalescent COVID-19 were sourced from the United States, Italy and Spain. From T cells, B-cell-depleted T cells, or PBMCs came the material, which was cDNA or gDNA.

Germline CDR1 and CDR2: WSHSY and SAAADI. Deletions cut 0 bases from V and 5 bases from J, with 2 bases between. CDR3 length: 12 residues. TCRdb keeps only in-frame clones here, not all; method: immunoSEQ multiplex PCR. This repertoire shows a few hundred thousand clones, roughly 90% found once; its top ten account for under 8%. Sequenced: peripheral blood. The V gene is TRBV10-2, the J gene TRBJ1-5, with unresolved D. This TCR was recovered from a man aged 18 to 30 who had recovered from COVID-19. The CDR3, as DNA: TGCGCCAGCAGTGAGTCCTATCAGCCCCAGCATTTT. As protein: CASSESYQPQHF.